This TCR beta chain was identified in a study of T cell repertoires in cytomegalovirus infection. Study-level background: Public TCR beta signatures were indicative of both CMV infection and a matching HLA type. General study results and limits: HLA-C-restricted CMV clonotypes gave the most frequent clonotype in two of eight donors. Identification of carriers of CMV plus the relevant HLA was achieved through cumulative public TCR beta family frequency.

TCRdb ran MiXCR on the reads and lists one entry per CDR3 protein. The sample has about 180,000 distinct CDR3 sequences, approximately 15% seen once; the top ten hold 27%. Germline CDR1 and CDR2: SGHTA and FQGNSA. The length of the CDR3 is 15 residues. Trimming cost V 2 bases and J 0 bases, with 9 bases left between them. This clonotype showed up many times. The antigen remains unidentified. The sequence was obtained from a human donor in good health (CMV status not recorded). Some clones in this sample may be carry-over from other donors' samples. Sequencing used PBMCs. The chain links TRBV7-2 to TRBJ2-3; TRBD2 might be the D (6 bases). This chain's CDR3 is CASSLSGTSTDTQYF. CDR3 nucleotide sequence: TGTGCCAGCAGCTTATCGGGGACTAGCACAGATACGCAGTATTTT.